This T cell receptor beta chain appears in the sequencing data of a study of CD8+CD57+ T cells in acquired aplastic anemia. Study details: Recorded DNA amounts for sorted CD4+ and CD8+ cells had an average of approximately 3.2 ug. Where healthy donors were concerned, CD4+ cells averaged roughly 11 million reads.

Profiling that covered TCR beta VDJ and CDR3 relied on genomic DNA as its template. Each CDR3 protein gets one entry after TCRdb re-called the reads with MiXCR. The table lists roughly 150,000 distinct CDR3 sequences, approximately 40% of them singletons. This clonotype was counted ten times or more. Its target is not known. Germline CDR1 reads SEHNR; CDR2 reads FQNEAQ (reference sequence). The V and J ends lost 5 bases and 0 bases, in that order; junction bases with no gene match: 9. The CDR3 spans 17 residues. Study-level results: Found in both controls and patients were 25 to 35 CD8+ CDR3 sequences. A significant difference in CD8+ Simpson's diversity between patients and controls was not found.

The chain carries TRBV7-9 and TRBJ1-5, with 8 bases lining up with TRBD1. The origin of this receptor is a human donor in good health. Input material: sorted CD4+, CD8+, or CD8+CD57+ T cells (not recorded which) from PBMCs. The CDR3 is CASSGGQGSYSNQPQHF. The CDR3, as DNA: TGTGCCAGCAGCGGCGGACAGGGATCCTATAGCAATCAGCCCCAGCATTTT.